These T cell receptor beta chains were read from a single sample in a study of OX40 agonist ivuxolimab in advanced cancers. The data were produced by immunoSEQ multiplex PCR, yet TCRdb's version contains in-frame clones alone and is incomplete. This table holds 55,000 to 80,000 clones, more than 90% found once. The source was CD4+ or CD8+ T cells sorted from blood, collected in a trial of the OX40 agonist ivuxolimab. The receptors stem from an adult with an advanced solid tumor such as melanoma, head and neck, liver or kidney cancer. CDR3s include the opening cysteine and the closing phenylalanine or tryptophan. The D gene is left open where the match is weak. Not all rows give a size; the values are once, few, many and, for expanded clones, a class.

TRBJ2-5	-	TRBV5-1	-	CASSSFGPSETQYF	TGCGCCAGCAGCTCTTTTGGGCCCTCGGAGACCCAGTACTTC
TRBJ2-3	-	TRBV5-1	TRBD2	CASSLEGRGLTDTQYF	TGCGCCAGCAGCTTGGAAGGGAGGGGCCTTACAGATACGCAGTATTTT
TRBJ2-1	-	TRBV6-5	-	CATAPNGSPYNEQFF	TGTGCCACCGCCCCTAACGGGAGCCCCTACAATGAGCAGTTCTTC
TRBJ1-3	once	TRBV19	-	CATREGIGGNTIYF	TGTGCCACCAGAGAGGGGATTGGGGGAAACACCATATATTTT
TRBJ2-5	-	TRBV6-5	-	CASSGGLWETQYF	TGTGCCAGCAGTGGGGGGCTATGGGAGACCCAGTACTTC
TRBJ2-5	-	TRBV7-2	TRBD2	CASSLAAGGRETQYF	TGTGCCAGCAGCTTAGCAGCGGGGGGGCGTGAGACCCAGTACTTC
TRBJ2-1	-	TRBV2	-	CASSAVSSYNEQFF	TGTGCCAGCAGTGCGGTGAGCTCCTACAATGAGCAGTTCTTC
TRBJ2-7	-	TRBV7-2	-	CASSSPLDRNDYEQYF	TGTGCCAGCAGCTCTCCCCTCGACAGGAACGACTACGAGCAGTACTTC
TRBJ2-7	-	TRBV18	TRBD2	CASSPGGLAGDEQYF	TGTGCCAGCTCACCCGGCGGACTAGCGGGCGACGAGCAGTACTTC
TRBJ1-1	-	TRBV10-3	TRBD1	CAISARPGGEDAFF	TGTGCCATCAGTGCGCGACCAGGGGGCGAGGACGCTTTCTTT
TRBJ2-6	-	TRBV7-3	-	CASSFLGANVLTF	TGTGCCAGCAGCTTTTTAGGGGCCAACGTCCTGACTTTC
TRBJ1-2	-	TRBV6-6	TRBD1	CASSTRDRYYGYTF	TGTGCCAGCAGTACCCGGGACAGATACTATGGCTACACCTTC
TRBJ2-1	-	TRBV23-1	-	CASSRRDLYTKEEQFF	TGCGCCAGCAGTCGTAGGGACCTTTATACTAAAGAAGAGCAGTTCTTC
TRBJ2-7	once	TRBV7-9	-	CASSLSQTYEQYF	TGTGCCAGCAGCTTAAGTCAGACCTACGAGCAGTACTTC
TRBJ1-6	few	TRBV30	TRBD1	CAWSPQGANNSPLHF	TGTGCCTGGAGCCCGCAGGGGGCAAATAATTCACCCCTCCACTTT
TRBJ2-5	-	TRBV2	-	CASETAKETQYF	TGTGCCAGCGAGACAGCTAAAGAGACCCAGTACTTC
TRBJ1-1	-	TRBV30	-	CAWSPTVNTEAFF	TGTGCCTGGAGTCCGACGGTGAACACTGAAGCTTTCTTT
TRBJ2-5	-	TRBV9	TRBD1	CASSVGQGKETQYF	TGTGCCAGCAGCGTCGGACAGGGGAAGGAGACCCAGTACTTC
TRBJ2-2	-	TRBV6-1	-	CASSDLGGRGLFF	TGTGCCAGCAGCGACCTGGGGGGGCGCGGGCTGTTTTTT
TRBJ1-5	-	TRBV9	-	CASSVDPNSNQPQHF	TGTGCCAGCAGCGTCGACCCAAATAGCAATCAGCCCCAGCATTTT
TRBJ1-2	-	TRBV6-5	-	CASRGTTYGYTF	TGTGCCAGCAGGGGGACTACTTATGGCTACACCTTC
TRBJ2-1	-	TRBV30	TRBD2	CAWRISGASGEQFF	TGTGCCTGGAGGATTAGCGGGGCCTCGGGAGAGCAGTTCTTC
TRBJ2-7	-	TRBV11-2	TRBD1	CASSNRQGDSEQYF	TGTGCCAGCAGCAACCGACAGGGGGACAGCGAGCAGTACTTC
TRBJ2-3	-	TRBV6-1	-	CASIRGSTDTQYF	TGTGCCAGCATTCGGGGCTCAACAGATACGCAGTATTTT
TRBJ2-1	-	TRBV5-8	TRBD1	CASSSGQGGFF	TGTGCCAGCAGCTCAGGACAGGGGGGCTTCTTC
TRBJ1-1	-	TRBV18	-	CASSFREGDTEAFF	TGTGCCAGCTCTTTCAGGGAGGGAGACACTGAAGCTTTCTTT
TRBJ2-5	-	TRBV5-1	TRBD2	CASSFKAGQETQYF	TGCGCCAGCAGCTTTAAAGCGGGACAAGAGACCCAGTACTTC